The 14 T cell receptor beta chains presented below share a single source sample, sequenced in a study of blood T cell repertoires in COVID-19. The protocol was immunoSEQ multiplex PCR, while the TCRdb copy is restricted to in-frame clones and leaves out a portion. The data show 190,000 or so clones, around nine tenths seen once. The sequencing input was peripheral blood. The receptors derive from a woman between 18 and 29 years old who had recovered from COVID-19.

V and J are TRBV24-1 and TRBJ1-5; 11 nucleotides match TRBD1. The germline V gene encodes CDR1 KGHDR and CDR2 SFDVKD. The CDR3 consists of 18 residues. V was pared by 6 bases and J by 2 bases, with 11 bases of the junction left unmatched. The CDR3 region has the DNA TGTGCCACCAGTCAGGGACAGGGGGGACTTCTAGGCAATCAGCCCCAGCATTTT. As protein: CATSQGQGGLLGNQPQHF.

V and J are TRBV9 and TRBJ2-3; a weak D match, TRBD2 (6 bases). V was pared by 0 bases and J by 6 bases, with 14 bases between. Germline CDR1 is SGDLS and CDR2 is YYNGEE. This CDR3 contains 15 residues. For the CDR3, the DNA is TGTGCCAGCAGCGTAGAGGTCGGGAGTCAGGATACGCAGTATTTT. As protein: CASSVEVGSQDTQYF.

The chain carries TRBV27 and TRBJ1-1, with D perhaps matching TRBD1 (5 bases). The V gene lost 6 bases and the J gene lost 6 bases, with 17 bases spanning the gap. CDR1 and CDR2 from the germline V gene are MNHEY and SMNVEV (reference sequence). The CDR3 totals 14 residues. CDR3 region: CASRTLGGYPEAFF. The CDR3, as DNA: TGTGCCAGCAGGACCCTGGGGGGTTACCCTGAAGCTTTCTTT.

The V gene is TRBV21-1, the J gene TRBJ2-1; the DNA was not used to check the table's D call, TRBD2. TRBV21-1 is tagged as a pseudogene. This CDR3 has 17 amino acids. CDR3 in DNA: TGTGCCAGCAGCAAAGGGCAAACGGGAATAACCTACAATGAGCAGTTCTTC. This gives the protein CASSKGQTGITYNEQFF.

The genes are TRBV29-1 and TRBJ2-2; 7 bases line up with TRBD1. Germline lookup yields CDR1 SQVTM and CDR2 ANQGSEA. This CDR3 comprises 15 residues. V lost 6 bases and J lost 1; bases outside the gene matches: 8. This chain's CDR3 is CSVIKTGQNTGELFF. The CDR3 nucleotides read TGCAGCGTAATCAAGACAGGGCAGAACACCGGGGAGCTGTTTTTT.

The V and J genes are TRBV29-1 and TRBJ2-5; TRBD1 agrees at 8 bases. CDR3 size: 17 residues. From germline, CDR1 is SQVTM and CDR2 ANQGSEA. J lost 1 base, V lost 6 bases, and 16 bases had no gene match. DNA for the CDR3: TGCAGCGTCCTAACTTTAAAGACAGGGGACGTCCAAGAGACCCAGTACTTC. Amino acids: CSVLTLKTGDVQETQYF.

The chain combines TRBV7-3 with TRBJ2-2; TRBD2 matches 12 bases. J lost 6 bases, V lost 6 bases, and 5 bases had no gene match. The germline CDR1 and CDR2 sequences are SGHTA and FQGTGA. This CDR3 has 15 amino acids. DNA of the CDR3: TGTGCCAGCAGGAGACTAGCGGGAGTCCCCGGGGAGCTGTTTTTT. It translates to CASRRLAGVPGELFF. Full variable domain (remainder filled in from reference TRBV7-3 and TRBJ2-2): GAGVSQTPSNKVTEKGKYVELRCDPISGHTALYWYRQSLGQGPEFLIYFQGTGAADDSGLPNDRFFAVRPEGSVSTLKIQRTERGDSAVYLCASRRLAGVPGELFFGEGSRLTVL.

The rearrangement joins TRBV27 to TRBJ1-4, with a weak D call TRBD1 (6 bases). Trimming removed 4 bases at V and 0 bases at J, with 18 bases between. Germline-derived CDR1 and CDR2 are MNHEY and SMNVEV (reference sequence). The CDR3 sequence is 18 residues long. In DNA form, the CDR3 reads TGTGCCAGCAGTTCAGGGGCCGTTTGGGCAGCAACTAATGAAAAACTGTTTTTT. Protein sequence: CASSSGAVWAATNEKLFF.

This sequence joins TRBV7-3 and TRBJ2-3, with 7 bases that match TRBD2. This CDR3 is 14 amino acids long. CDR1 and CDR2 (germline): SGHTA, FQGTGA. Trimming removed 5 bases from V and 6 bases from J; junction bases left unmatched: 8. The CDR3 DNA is TGTGCCAGCAGCACCTCGGGGCGGGAGGATACGCAGTATTTT. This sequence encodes CASSTSGREDTQYF. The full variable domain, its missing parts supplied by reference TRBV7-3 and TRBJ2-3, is GAGVSQTPSNKVTEKGKYVELRCDPISGHTALYWYRQSLGQGPEFLIYFQGTGAADDSGLPNDRFFAVRPEGSVSTLKIQRTERGDSAVYLCASSTSGREDTQYFGPGTRLTVL.

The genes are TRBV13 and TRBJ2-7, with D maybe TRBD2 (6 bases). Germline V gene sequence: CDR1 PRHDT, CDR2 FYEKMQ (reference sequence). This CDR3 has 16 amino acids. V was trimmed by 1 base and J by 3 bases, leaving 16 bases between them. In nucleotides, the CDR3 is TGTGCCAGCAGCTTAGTCGGTCGGGGGATCGGCTACGAGCAGTACTTC. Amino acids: CASSLVGRGIGYEQYF. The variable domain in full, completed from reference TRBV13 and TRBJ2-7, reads AAGVIQSPRHLIKEKRETATLKCYPIPRHDTVYWYQQGPGQDPQFLISFYEKMQSDKGSIPDRFSAQQFSDYHSELNMSSLELGDSALYFCASSLVGRGIGYEQYFGPGTRLTVT.

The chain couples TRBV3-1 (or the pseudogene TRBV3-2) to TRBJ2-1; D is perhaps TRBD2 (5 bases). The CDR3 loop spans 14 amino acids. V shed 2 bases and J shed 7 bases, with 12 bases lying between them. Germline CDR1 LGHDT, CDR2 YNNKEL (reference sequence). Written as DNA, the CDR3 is TGTGCCAGCAGCCAACAGAGAGGGTCGAATGAGCAGTTCTTC. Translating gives CASSQQRGSNEQFF.

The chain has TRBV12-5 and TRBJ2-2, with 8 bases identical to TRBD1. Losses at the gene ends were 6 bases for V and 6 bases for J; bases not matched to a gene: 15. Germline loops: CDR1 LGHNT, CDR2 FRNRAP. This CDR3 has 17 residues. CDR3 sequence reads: CASGVDVFGQGPGELFF. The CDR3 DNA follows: TGTGCTAGTGGCGTCGACGTTTTCGGACAGGGACCCGGGGAGCTGTTTTTT.

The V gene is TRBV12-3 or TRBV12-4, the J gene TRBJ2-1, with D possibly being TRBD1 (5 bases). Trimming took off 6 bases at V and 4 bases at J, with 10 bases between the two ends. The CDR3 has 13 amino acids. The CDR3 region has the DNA TGTGCCAGCAGGGGGCCTAATTACAATGAGCAGTTCTTC. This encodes CASRGPNYNEQFF.

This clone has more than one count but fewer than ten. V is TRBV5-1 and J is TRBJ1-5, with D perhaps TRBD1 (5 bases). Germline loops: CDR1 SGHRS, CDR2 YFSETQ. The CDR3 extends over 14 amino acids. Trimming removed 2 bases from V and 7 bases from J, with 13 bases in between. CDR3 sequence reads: CASSFTGGEQPQHF. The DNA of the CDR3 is TGCGCCAGCAGCTTTACAGGCGGAGAACAGCCCCAGCATTTT.